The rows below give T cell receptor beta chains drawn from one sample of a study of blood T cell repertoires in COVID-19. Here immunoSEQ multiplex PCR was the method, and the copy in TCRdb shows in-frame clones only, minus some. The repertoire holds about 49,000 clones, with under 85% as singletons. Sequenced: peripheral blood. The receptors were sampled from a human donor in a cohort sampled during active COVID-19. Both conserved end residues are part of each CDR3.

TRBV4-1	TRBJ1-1	CASSQDGRGEAFF
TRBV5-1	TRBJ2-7	CASSLSTGKTYEQYF
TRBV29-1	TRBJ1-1	CSVHPGQGRPEAFF
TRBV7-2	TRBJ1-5	CASSPRQGLNQPQHF
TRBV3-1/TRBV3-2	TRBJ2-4	CASSRGMTSGRSKNIQYF
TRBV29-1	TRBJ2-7	CSVGLAGSSYEQYF
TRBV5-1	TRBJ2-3	CASSSGLAGGLLSTDTQYF
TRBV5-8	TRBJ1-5	CASSPAIRTGDQPQHF
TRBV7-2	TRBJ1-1	CASTITATGRVTEAFF
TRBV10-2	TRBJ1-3	CASSRSTGISGNTIYF
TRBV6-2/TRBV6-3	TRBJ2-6	CASSHRLARIMSGANVLTF
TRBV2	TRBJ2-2	CASSGQGFGELFF
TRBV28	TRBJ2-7	CASSLGDSSSYEQYF
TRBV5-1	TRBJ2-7	CASSLDPGESYEQYF
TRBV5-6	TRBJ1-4	CASSRGPPDRRNEKLFF
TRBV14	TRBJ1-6	CASSQAGQVGSPLHF
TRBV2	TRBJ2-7	CASSGQGPISSYEQYF
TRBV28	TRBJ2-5	CASTLRRMEETQYF
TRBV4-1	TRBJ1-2	CASSQAFAENYGYTF
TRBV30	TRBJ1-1	CAWSRGRANTEAFF
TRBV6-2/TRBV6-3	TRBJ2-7	CASSYRASGTLKGEQYF
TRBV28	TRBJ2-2	CASQDKFPNRWLFF
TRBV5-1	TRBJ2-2	CASSVNSGANTGELFF
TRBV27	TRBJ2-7	CASSPLGQGKYEQYF
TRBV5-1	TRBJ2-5	CASSPTQGTPPGTQYF
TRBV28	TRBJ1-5	CASSLGQLNQPQHF
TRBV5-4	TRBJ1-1	CASSSKKGTGGYNEAFF
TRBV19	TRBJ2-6	CASKRQGGVGANVLTF
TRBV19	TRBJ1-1	CASGRQGNTEAFF
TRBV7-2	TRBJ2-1	CASSLGLASTRRYNEQFF
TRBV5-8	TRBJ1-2	CASSLDTREGYTF
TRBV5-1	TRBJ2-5	CASSFPTGTQETQYF
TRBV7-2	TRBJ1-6	CASSLLNSPLHF
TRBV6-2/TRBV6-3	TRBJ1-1	CASSTPRDRAEAFF
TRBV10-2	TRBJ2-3	CASSTGPADTQYF
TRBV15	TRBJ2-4	CATSSEYPGQLLTGGKNIQYF
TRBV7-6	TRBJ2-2	CASSQYIIGTSTTGELFF
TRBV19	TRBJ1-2	CASRIGYGTGGFYTF
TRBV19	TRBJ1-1	CASSIRSHTEAFF
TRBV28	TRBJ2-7	CASIPRGSSYEQYF
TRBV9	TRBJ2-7	CASSVFPGEYEQYF
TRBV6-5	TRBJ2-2	CASSRSAGAGGELFF
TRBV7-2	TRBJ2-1	CASSLELRDREFF
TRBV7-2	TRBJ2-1	CASSSGLAGMNEQFF
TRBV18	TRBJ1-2	CASSAGLGNTF
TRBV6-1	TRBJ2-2	CASSETGGFVGELFF
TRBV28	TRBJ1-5	CASSPDWNQPQHF
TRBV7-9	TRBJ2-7	CASSVTGTGSSYEQYF
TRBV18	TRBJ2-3	CASSPWSRGDTDTQYF
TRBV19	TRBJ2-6	CASSIPPGTALPLANVLTF
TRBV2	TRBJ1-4	CASSERGGINEKLFF
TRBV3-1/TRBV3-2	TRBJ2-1	CASSQDLRTANNEQFF
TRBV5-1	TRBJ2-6	CASSLAPRQGDSGANVLTF
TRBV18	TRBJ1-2	CASSPYKAAADGYGYTF
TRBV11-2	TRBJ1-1	CASSAGQGSREAFF
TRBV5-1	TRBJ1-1	CASSLGQANTEAFF
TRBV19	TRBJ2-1	CASSKTGVRNEQFF